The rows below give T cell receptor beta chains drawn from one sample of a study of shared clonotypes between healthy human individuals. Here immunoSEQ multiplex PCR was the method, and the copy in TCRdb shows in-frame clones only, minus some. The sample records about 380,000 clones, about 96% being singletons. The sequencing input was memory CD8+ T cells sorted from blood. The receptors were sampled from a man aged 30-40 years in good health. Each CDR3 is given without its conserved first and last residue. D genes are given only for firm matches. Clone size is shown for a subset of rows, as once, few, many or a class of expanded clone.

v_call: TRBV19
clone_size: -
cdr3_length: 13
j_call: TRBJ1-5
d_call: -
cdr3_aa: ASSMGGNSNQPQH

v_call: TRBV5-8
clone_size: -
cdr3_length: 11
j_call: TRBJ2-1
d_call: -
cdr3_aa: ASSLGRIDEQF

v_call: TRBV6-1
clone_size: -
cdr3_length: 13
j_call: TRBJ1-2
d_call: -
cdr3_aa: ASSDTGQTNYGYT

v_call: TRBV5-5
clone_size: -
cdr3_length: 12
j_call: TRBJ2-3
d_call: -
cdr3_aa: ASSLGSVGDTQY

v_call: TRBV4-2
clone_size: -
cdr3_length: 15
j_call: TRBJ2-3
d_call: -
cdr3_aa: ASSQDAAGRPTDTQY

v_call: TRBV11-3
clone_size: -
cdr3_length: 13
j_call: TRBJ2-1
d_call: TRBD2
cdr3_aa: ASSPSGSSYNEQF

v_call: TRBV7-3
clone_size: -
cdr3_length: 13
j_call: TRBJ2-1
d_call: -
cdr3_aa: ASSLYGQGWNEQF

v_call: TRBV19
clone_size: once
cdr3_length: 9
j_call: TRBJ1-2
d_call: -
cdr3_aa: ASRGFSGYT

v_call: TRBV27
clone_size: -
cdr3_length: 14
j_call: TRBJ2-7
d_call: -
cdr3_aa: ASSLMGGGSVYEQY

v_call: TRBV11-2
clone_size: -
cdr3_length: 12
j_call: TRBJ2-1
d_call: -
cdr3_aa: ASSSGTRYNEQF